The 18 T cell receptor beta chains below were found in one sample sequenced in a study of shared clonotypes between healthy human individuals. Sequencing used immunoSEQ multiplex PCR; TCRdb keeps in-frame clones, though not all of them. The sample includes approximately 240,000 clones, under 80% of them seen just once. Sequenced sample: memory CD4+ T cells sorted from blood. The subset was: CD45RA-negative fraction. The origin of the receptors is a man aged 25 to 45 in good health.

CDR3 protein: CASSLGASETYEQYF. CDR3 DNA: TGTGCCAGCAGCTTAGGGGCTAGCGAAACCTACGAGCAGTACTTC. V gene TRBV7-9 combines with J gene TRBJ2-7, with D maybe TRBD2 (6 bases). Germline CDR1 reads SEHNR; CDR2 reads FQNEAQ (reference sequence). This CDR3 contains 15 residues. Between the trimmed V and J ends, which lost 1 base and 2 bases, there was a span of 12 bases. Drawing the rest from reference TRBV7-9 and TRBJ2-7, the complete variable domain is DTGVSQNPRHKITKRGQNVTFRCDPISEHNRLYWYRQTLGQGPEFLTYFQNEAQLEKSRLLSDRFSAERPKGSFSTLEIQRTEQGDSAMYLCASSLGASETYEQYFGPGTRLTVT.

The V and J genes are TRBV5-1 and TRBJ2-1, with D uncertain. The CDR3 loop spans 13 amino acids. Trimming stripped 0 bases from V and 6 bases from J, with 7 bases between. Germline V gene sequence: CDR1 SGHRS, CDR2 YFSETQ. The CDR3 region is CASSLGAINEQFF. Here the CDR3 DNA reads TGCGCCAGCAGCTTGGGGGCCATCAATGAGCAGTTCTTC.

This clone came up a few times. In nucleotides, the CDR3 is TGTGCCAGCAGTGCGAGCGGACAGGCCAATGTGGGTTATGGCTACACCTTC. This gives the protein CASSASGQANVGYGYTF. V and J are TRBV28 and TRBJ1-2, with 7 bases identical to TRBD1. CDR3 size: 17 residues. V shed 5 bases and J 5 bases; nucleotides not matched to a gene: 17. Germline V gives CDR1 MDHEN, CDR2 SYDVKM.

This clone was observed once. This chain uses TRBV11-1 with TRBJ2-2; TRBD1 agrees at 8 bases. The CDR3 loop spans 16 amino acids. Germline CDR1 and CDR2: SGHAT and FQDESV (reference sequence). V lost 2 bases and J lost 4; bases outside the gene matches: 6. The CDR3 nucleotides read TGTGCCAGCAGCTTAAGGACAGGGCCCTCCACCGGGGAGCTGTTTTTT. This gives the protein CASSLRTGPSTGELFF.

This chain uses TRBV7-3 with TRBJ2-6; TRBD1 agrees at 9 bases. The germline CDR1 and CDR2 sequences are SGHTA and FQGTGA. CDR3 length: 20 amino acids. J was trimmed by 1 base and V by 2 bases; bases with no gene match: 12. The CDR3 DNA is TGTGCCAGCAGCTTACAACCTAAGACAGGGGGAATGTCTGGGGCCAACGTCCTGACTTTC. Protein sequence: CASSLQPKTGGMSGANVLTF. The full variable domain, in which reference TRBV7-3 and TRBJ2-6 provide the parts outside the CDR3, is GAGVSQTPSNKVTEKGKYVELRCDPISGHTALYWYRQSLGQGPEFLIYFQGTGAADDSGLPNDRFFAVRPEGSVSTLKIQRTERGDSAVYLCASSLQPKTGGMSGANVLTFGAGSRLTVL.

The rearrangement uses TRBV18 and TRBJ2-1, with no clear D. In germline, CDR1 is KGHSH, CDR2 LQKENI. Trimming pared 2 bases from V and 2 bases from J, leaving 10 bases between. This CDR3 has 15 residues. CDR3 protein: CASSPAVAAYNEQFF. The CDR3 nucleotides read TGTGCCAGCTCACCAGCGGTAGCAGCCTACAATGAGCAGTTCTTC.

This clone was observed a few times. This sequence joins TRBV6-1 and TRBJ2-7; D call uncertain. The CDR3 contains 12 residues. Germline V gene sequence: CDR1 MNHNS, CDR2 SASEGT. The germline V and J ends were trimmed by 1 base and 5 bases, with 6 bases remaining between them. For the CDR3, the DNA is TGTGCCAGCAGTGAAGACACGGACGAGCAGTACTTC. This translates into CASSEDTDEQYF.

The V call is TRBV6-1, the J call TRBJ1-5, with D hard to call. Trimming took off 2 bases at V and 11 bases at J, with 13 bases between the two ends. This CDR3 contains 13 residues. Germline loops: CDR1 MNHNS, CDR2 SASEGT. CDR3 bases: TGTGCCAGCAGTGAATTGTGGTTGGATACCCAGCATTTT. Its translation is CASSELWLDTQHF.

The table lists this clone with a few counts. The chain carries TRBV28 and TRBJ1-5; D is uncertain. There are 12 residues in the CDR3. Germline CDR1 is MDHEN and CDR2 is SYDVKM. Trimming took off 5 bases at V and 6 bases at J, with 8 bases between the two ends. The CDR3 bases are TGTGCCAGCAGTCTACCCCCTCAGCCCCAGCATTTT. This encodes CASSLPPQPQHF. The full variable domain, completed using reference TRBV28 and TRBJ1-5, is DVKVTQSSRYLVKRTGEKVFLECVQDMDHENMFWYRQDPGLGLRLIYFSYDVKMKEKGDIPEGYSVSREKKERFSLILESASTNQTSMYLCASSLPPQPQHFGDGTRLSIL.

In nucleotides, the CDR3 is TGTGCCAGCAGTTGGGACATCTTGACAGATACGCAGTATTTT. Translation: CASSWDILTDTQYF. J is TRBJ2-3 and V is TRBV6-5; possible D gene TRBD1, 6 bases. Germline V gene data show CDR1 as MNHEY and CDR2 as SVGAGI. This CDR3 has 14 amino acids. Trimming pared 4 bases from V and 3 bases from J, leaving 11 bases between.

The CDR3 DNA reads TGTGCCAGCTCGACCGGGACAGACTCCTCAGGCTACACCTTC. Translating gives CASSTGTDSSGYTF. V is TRBV18 and J is TRBJ1-2, with 7 bases lining up with TRBD1. The CDR3 has 14 amino acids. CDR1 is KGHSH and CDR2 is LQKENI in the germline V gene. The trim removed 6 bases at V and 8 bases at J, leaving 12 bases unmatched.

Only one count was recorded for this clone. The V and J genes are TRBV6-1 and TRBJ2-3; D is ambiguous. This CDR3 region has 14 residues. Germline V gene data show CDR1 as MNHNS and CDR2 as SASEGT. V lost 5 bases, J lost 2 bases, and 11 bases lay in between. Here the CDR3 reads CASSPTAYTDTQYF. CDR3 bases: TGTGCCAGCAGTCCTACGGCTTACACAGATACGCAGTATTTT.

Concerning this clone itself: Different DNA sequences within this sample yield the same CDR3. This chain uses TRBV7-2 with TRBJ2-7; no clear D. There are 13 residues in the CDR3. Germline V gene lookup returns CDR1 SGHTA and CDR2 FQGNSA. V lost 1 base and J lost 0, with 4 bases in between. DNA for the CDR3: TGTGCCAGCAGCTTAGTGTCCTCCTACGAGCAGTACTTC. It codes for CASSLVSSYEQYF. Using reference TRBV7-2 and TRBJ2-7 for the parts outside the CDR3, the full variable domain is GAGVSQSPSNKVTEKGKDVELRCDPISGHTALYWYRQSLGQGLEFLIYFQGNSAPDKSGLPSDRFSAERTGGSVSTLTIQRTQQEDSAVYLCASSLVSSYEQYFGPGTRLTVT.

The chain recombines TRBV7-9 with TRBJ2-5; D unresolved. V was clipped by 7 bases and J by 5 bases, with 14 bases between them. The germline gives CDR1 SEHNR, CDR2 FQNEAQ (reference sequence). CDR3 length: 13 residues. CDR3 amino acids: CASTFNRAETQYF. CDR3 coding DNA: TGTGCCAGCACTTTTAATCGGGCGGAGACCCAGTACTTC.

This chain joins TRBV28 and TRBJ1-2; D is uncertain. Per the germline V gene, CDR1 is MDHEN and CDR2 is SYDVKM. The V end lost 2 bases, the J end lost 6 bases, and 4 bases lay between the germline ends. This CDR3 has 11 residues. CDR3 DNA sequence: TGTGCCAGCAGTTTAAGGAATGGCTACACCTTC. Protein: CASSLRNGYTF.

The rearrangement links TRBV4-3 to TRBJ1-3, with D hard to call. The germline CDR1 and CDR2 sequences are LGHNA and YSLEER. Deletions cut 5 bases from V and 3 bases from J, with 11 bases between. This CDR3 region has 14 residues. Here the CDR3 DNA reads TGCGCCAGCAGCGTAGACACCCGTGGAAACACCATATATTTT. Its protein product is CASSVDTRGNTIYF.

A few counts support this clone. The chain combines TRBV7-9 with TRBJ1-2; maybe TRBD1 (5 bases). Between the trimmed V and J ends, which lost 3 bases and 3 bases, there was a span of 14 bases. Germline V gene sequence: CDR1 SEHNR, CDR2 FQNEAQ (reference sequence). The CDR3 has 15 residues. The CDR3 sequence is CASSLGSGFDYGYTF. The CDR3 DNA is TGTGCCAGCAGCTTGGGCTCAGGGTTCGACTATGGCTACACCTTC. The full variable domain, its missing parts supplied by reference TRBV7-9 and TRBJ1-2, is DTGVSQNPRHKITKRGQNVTFRCDPISEHNRLYWYRQTLGQGPEFLTYFQNEAQLEKSRLLSDRFSAERPKGSFSTLEIQRTEQGDSAMYLCASSLGSGFDYGYTFGSGTRLTVV.

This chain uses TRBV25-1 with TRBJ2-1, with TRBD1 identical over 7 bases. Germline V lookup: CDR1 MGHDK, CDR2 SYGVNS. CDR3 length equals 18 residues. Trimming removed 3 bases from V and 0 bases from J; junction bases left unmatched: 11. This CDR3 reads CASSEIGQVQSSYNEQFF. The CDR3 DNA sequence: TGTGCCAGCAGTGAGATTGGACAGGTCCAAAGCTCCTACAATGAGCAGTTCTTC.